The subject of this entry is one T cell receptor beta chain. Its specificity is not known. The source of the sample is a study of CD8 T cells in Susac syndrome. Findings and caveats of the study: Across the total CD8+ repertoires, some 16 Susac-specific public clones were detected, and across the CD8+ TEMRA repertoires, a few such clones were detected.

CDR3 length: 16 amino acids. With V trimmed by 3 bases and J by 8 bases, 7 bases remained unmatched. Germline V gene data show CDR1 as SGHRS and CDR2 as YFSETQ. Sequencing of TCR beta was performed on blood CD8+ T cells and on blood CD4+ T cells. Negative isolation was used for CD8+ and CD4+ T cells and FACS enrichment for TEMRA cells. An amount of RNA that ranged from 0.5 to 1 ug was reverse transcribed with random hexamers. By means of immunoSEQ multiplex PCR, TCR beta CDR3 spanning 54 Vbeta and 13 Jbeta underwent amplification. Each CDR3 protein is one row after TCRdb ran MiXCR on the immunoSEQ multiplex PCR reads. The data show around 130,000 distinct CDR3 sequences, about 93% seen once.

The sequencing sample was made of CD8+ T cells from PBMCs. The chain is built from TRBV5-1 and TRBJ1-6; the match to TRBD1 covers 11 bases. This clonotype was sampled from a human donor with Susac syndrome. The CDR3 nucleotides are TGCGCCAGCAGCTATATGGGACAGGGGGTTGATTCACCCCTCCACTTT. Its translation: CASSYMGQGVDSPLHF.